The 14 T cell receptor beta chains in this list originate from one sample, sequenced in a study of PD-1 blockade in mismatch repair-deficient tumors. Sequenced by immunoSEQ multiplex PCR; TCRdb stores in-frame clones only, minus some. The table shows approximately 79,000 clones, with 65% to 85% occurring only once. The source was peripheral blood, collected 44 weeks after starting pembrolizumab. Source of these receptors: an adult with mismatch repair-deficient cancer.

The V call is TRBV21-1, the J call TRBJ1-3; the DNA was not compared with TRBD1, the D call given in the table. TRBV21-1 is marked as a pseudogene. The CDR3 has 16 residues. The DNA for the CDR3 is TGTGCCAGCACTAACAGGGTTTCGCTTTCCGGAAACACCATATATTTT. It translates to CASTNRVSLSGNTIYF.

The CDR3 DNA sequence: TGTGCCAGTAGTAACAGGTATAATGAAAAACTGTTTTTT. This sequence encodes CASSNRYNEKLFF. This chain links TRBV19 with TRBJ1-4; TRBD1 is a possible D gene (5 bases). The germline V and J ends were trimmed by 4 bases and 4 bases, with 7 bases remaining between them. This CDR3 is 13 amino acids long. The germline gives CDR1 LNHDA, CDR2 SQIVND (reference sequence).

The chain links TRBV6-5 to TRBJ1-1; D is perhaps TRBD1 (5 bases). CDR1 and CDR2 from the germline V gene are MNHEY and SVGAGI. CDR3 length equals 14 residues. Trimming took off 6 bases at V and 1 base at J, with 12 bases between the two ends. CDR3 sequence: CASRTLGQNTEAFF. The CDR3 nucleotides are TGTGCCAGCAGAACCTTAGGACAGAACACTGAAGCTTTCTTT.

The chain uses TRBV5-1 and TRBJ1-1, with 8 bases fitting TRBD1. The CDR3 spans 13 residues. Trimming cost V 4 bases and J 8 bases; bases outside gene matches: 7. In germline, CDR1 is SGHRS, CDR2 YFSETQ. CDR3 sequence (DNA): TGCGCCAGCAGCCCGGGACAGGCCTTAGAAGCTTTCTTT. Its translation: CASSPGQALEAFF.

The rearrangement uses TRBV18 and TRBJ2-3; D may match TRBD1 or TRBD2 (5 bases each). V was clipped by 0 bases and J by 2 bases, with 12 bases between them. Germline CDR1 KGHSH, CDR2 LQKENI. The CDR3 loop spans 16 amino acids. In DNA, the CDR3 is TGTGCCAGCTCACCACCGAGGGGATCCCTCACAGATACGCAGTATTTT. Translated: CASSPPRGSLTDTQYF. The full variable domain, its missing parts supplied by reference TRBV18 and TRBJ2-3, is NAGVMQNPRHLVRRRGQEARLRCSPMKGHSHVYWYRQLPEEGLKFMVYLQKENIIDESGMPKERFSAEFPKEGPSILRIQQVVRGDSAAYFCASSPPRGSLTDTQYFGPGTRLTVL.

Concerning this clone: The same CDR3 is also encoded by other DNA sequences in this sample. V usage is TRBV7-3 and J usage is TRBJ2-7; D gene unclear. V lost 2 bases to trimming and J lost 0 bases, with 8 bases between them. Germline assignment: CDR1 SGHTA and CDR2 FQGTGA. CDR3 length equals 14 residues. CDR3 nucleotides: TGTGCCAGCAGCTTAGGTCCAACCTCCTACGAGCAGTACTTC. It translates to CASSLGPTSYEQYF.

V is TRBV7-8 and J is TRBJ1-4, with D possibly matching TRBD1 (5 bases). The length of the CDR3 is 16 residues. V was pared by 4 bases and J by 7 bases, with 19 bases between. Germline-derived CDR1 and CDR2 are SGHVS and FQNEAQ. The CDR3 reads CASSSTEDVGGEKLFF. CDR3 nucleotides: TGTGCCAGCAGCTCTACCGAGGACGTGGGGGGTGAAAAACTGTTTTTT.

This clone was recorded a few times. This sequence joins TRBV11-2 and TRBJ2-1; no clear D gene. Per the germline V gene, CDR1 is SGHAT and CDR2 is FQNNGV. Between the trimmed V and J ends, which lost 0 bases and 6 bases, there was a span of 6 bases. The CDR3 contains 13 residues. The CDR3 sequence: CASSLDLTNEQFF. CDR3 nucleotides: TGTGCCAGCAGCTTAGATCTAACCAATGAGCAGTTCTTC. Full variable domain (rest looked up from reference TRBV11-2 and TRBJ2-1): EAGVAQSPRYKIIEKRQSVAFWCNPISGHATLYWYQQILGQGPKLLIQFQNNGVVDDSQLPKDRFSAERLKGVDSTLKIQPAKLEDSAVYLCASSLDLTNEQFFGPGTRLTVL.

V usage is TRBV30 and J usage is TRBJ1-2, with D possibly TRBD1 on 6 matching bases. The CDR3 is made up of 13 amino acids. Germline V gives CDR1 GTSNPN, CDR2 SVGIG (reference sequence). V was clipped by 2 bases and J by 6 bases, with 13 bases between them. The DNA of the CDR3 is TGTGCCTGGAGTTTGTGGGGGCAGGATGGCTACACCTTC. It specifies CAWSLWGQDGYTF.

The chain employs TRBV5-8 and TRBJ2-4; D uncertain. Trimming removed 0 bases from V and 7 bases from J, with 5 bases in between. CDR1 and CDR2 from the germline V gene are SGHTS and YDEGEE. This CDR3 has 12 amino acids. DNA for the CDR3: TGTGCCAGCAGCTTGGCACGGAACATTCAGTACTTC. It yields the protein CASSLARNIQYF.

The chain couples TRBV5-1 to TRBJ1-2; perhaps TRBD1 as D (6 bases). Trimming removed 3 bases at V and 6 bases at J, with 15 bases between. There are 14 residues in the CDR3. CDR1 and CDR2 from the germline V gene are SGHRS and YFSETQ. Here the CDR3 reads CASSSYPDRNGYTF. The CDR3 nucleotides read TGCGCCAGCAGCTCTTACCCGGACAGAAATGGCTACACCTTC.

The rearrangement links TRBV9 to TRBJ1-3; TRBD1 matches at 8 bases. Germline V gene sequence: CDR1 SGDLS, CDR2 YYNGEE. This CDR3 has 13 amino acids. Trimming cost V 4 bases and J 12 bases; bases outside gene matches: 9. This CDR3 reads CASSIRTGRNIYF. CDR3 bases: TGTGCCAGCAGCATTAGGACAGGGAGGAACATATATTTT.

The V and J genes are TRBV9 and TRBJ1-2; 10 bases align to TRBD1. This CDR3 has 14 residues. The V gene end was trimmed by 3 bases and the J gene end by 5 bases; junction bases not matched to a gene: 4. Germline V gives CDR1 SGDLS, CDR2 YYNGEE. The CDR3 loop reads CASSEDRGRYGYTF. As DNA, the CDR3 is TGTGCCAGCAGCGAAGACAGGGGGCGGTATGGCTACACCTTC.

This clone was detected only once. This chain uses TRBV12-5 with TRBJ1-2; 7 bases map to TRBD1. The V segment lost 6 bases and the J segment 3 bases; nucleotides outside the gene matches: 7. The CDR3 has 14 amino acids. Germline values: CDR1 LGHNT, CDR2 FRNRAP. This chain's CDR3 is CASGPQGLDYGYTF. CDR3 coding DNA: TGTGCTAGTGGCCCACAGGGGTTAGACTATGGCTACACCTTC.